The TCR beta chain described here comes from a study of beta chain features in type 1 diabetes listed by TCRdb under 2018. About the investigation overall: Patients and healthy donors did not differ in mean age, gender distribution, total cell number or subset yield. Naive and central memory subsets were obtained from all 28 donors, but regulatory and stem cell-like memory subsets were isolated from only 8 patients and about eight healthy donors. A total of 100 million to 140 million sorted cells were examined across all samples, and the number of cells per subset was strongly correlated with RNA yield. The study compared the TCRB repertoires of sorted circulating CD4+ T cell subsets in recently diagnosed type 1 diabetes patients with those in matched healthy donors.

Study-wide findings and limitations: At VDJ recombination sites, patients with type 1 diabetes made fewer insertions and deleted more nucleotides, a pattern implying thymic rearrangement abnormalities. Because cDNA rather than genomic DNA was sequenced, highly expressing activated cells could have been over-represented, although no difference in activation and CD3 levels was found between groups. Type 1 diabetes patients showed a moderate but significant shortening of TCRB CDR3 length in all four CD4+ subsets. Because small numbers of individuals were included in the HLA sub-analyses, any influence of HLA type on TCRB rearrangement was left unresolved. Shorter templates might have been favored by PCR, but patient and control samples were amplified and corrected together, so both groups would have been affected equally by any skew. Naive, central memory and regulatory TCRB repertoires appeared to be more similar among patients than among healthy donors.

The table lists this clone with a few counts. Its cognate antigen has yet to be identified. Base qualities are not recorded, but no much larger clone differs from it by a single base. Per the germline V gene (reference sequence), GTSNPN is the CDR1 and SVGIG is the CDR2. Trimming removed 3 bases from V and 5 bases from J; the gene matches leave 4 bases unexplained. CDR3 length: 14 amino acids, cysteine to phenylalanine. Of the read, only the CDR3 DNA is kept; its 42 bases are in frame from base 1. All of the isolated RNA was reverse transcribed with the High Capacity cDNA Reverse Transcription Kit, so expressed TCRB transcripts were sequenced. Deep immunoSEQ sequencing was applied to naive, central memory and regulatory T cell samples, giving an average of roughly 3.3 million total reads per sample. After sorted cells were lysed in RLT buffer, RNA was extracted with DNase-treated RNeasy Micro or Mini kits, with the choice depending on cell number. Each cell subset was processed separately to prevent cross-contamination, with patient and healthy donor samples processed together. The immunoSEQ multiplex PCR was used to amplify TCRB sequences from cDNA, generating 87-bp fragments that spanned the CDR3 region. Sequencing of the amplicons was performed on the Illumina HiSeq platform. Regarding the original processing steps: Synthetic template baselines were used to correct PCR bias computationally, reads within Hamming distance 2 were collapsed, and singletons that could not be merged were discarded. Reads were aligned to IMGT to assign V, D and J genes, CDR3 length, and insertions or deletions at six rearrangement sites. Within each subset, clonotype counts were normalized to sorted cell number, after which true diversity and Gini coefficients were computed with the tcR R package. The overlap coefficient, calculated on TCRB nucleotide sequences, was used to measure repertoire sharing. Out-of-frame TCRB sequences from naive cells were analyzed as a proxy for the pre-selection repertoire. TCRdb took this table from immuneACCESS and kept in-frame rearrangements with V and J called. Such tables lack part of the clones; where checked against another copy, unresolved V genes explain under half of the gap, and the rest is unexplained. V, J and clone size are those of that table, while D and trimming were read from the DNA. Here the sample has around 500,000 clones; approximately 30% occur a single time. Of the sample, 0.05% to 0.07% is held by the ten largest clones.

A single peripheral blood draw of around 0.11 L on average was collected from each donor into heparinised tubes. Naive, central memory, regulatory and stem cell-like memory CD4+ T cells were sorted on a BD FACSAria II using a panel including CD45RO, CCR7, CD25, CD127, CD95 and CD27. Purity was above 95% for every sorted population. Right away, PBMCs were isolated by Lymphoprep density gradient centrifugation and were stained directly, with no culture step. So that batch effects would be minimized, each experiment stained and sorted samples in pairs, pairing one healthy donor with one patient. The clonotype originates from a man aged 18 to 29 in good health. The chain employs TRBV30 and TRBJ1-5; 10 central nucleotides agree with TRBD1. Sample: naive CD4+ T cells from blood. The sample's cell subset or site, from its label and the paper: true naive CD4+ T cells. CDR3 sequence: CAWSLDRGDQPQHF. The sequenced DNA: TGTGCCTGGAGCCTGGACAGGGGGGATCAGCCCCAGCATTTT.